The 13 T cell receptor beta chains reported below all come from one sample, sequenced in a study of shared clonotypes between healthy human individuals. Assay used: immunoSEQ multiplex PCR; TCRdb lists only in-frame clones, some missing. The sample gives a few million clones, approximately 93% of which show up once; about 0.39% is in the top ten. The sequencing input was naive CD4+ T cells from PBMCs. Subset reported: CD45RA+ positively selected. The receptors derive from a young man in good health. Some clones in this sample may be carry-over from other donors' samples.

V is TRBV5-1 and J is TRBJ2-1; D is ambiguous. The CDR3 contains 15 residues. The V gene lost 6 bases and the J gene lost 4 bases, with 17 bases spanning the gap. In germline, CDR1 is SGHRS, CDR2 YFSETQ. The DNA for the CDR3 is TGCGCCAGCACCCTGGGCCCAGGTTTATACAATGAGCAGTTCTTC. It codes for CASTLGPGLYNEQFF. Together with reference TRBV5-1 and TRBJ2-1, the CDR3 gives the full variable domain: KAGVTQTPRYLIKTRGQQVTLSCSPISGHRSVSWYQQTPGQGLQFLFEYFSETQRNKGNFPGRFSGRQFSNSRSEMNVSTLELGDSALYLCASTLGPGLYNEQFFGPGTRLTVL.

J is TRBJ1-1 and V is TRBV29-1; no firm D call. Germline lookup yields CDR1 SQVTM and CDR2 ANQGSEA. Trimming removed 5 bases from V and 0 bases from J, with 13 bases in between. The CDR3 runs 14 residues. The CDR3 DNA is TGCAGCGTTAAGAAAACAGTCATGAACACTGAAGCTTTCTTT. It codes for CSVKKTVMNTEAFF. Combining the CDR3 with reference TRBV29-1 and TRBJ1-1 gives the whole variable domain SAVISQKPSRDICQRGTSLTIQCQVDSQVTMMFWYRQQPGQSLTLIATANQGSEATYESGFVIDKFPISRPNLTFSTLTVSNMSPEDSSIYLCSVKKTVMNTEAFFGQGTRLTVV.

The V call is TRBV4-1, the J call TRBJ2-1; 11 bases are a match to TRBD2. This CDR3 region has 16 residues. V lost 3 bases to trimming and J lost 2 bases; unmatched junction nucleotides: 3. Germline CDR1 reads MGHRA; CDR2 reads YSYEKL. CDR3 residues: CASSQGGLAAYNEQFF. CDR3 sequence (DNA): TGCGCCAGCAGCCAGGGGGGACTAGCGGCCTACAATGAGCAGTTCTTC.

V and J are TRBV5-8 and TRBJ1-5; unclear D gene. This CDR3 is built from 16 residues. V lost 2 bases and J lost 0, with 12 bases in between. Germline V gene sequence: CDR1 SGHTS, CDR2 YDEGEE. The CDR3 nucleotides read TGTGCCAGCAGCTTTGAGGTGGGCGTTAGCAATCAGCCCCAGCATTTT. This sequence encodes CASSFEVGVSNQPQHF. Using reference TRBV5-8 and TRBJ1-5 for the parts outside the CDR3, the full variable domain is EAGVTQSPTHLIKTRGQQATLRCSPISGHTSVYWYQQALGLGLQFLLWYDEGEERNRGNFPPRFSGRQFPNYSSELNVNALELEDSALYLCASSFEVGVSNQPQHFGDGTRLSIL.

The chain links TRBV5-4 to TRBJ2-2, with D possibly TRBD2 on 6 matching bases. CDR1 SGHNT and CDR2 YYREEE come from the germline V gene (reference sequence). Trimming shortened V by 0 bases and J by 0 bases, and 12 bases separated the two germline ends. This CDR3 has 17 residues. The CDR3 loop is CASSLGTTRSNTGELFF. The CDR3 DNA follows: TGTGCCAGCAGCTTGGGGACTACGAGGTCGAACACCGGGGAGCTGTTTTTT.

The chain employs TRBV6-1 and TRBJ1-2; 7 positions match TRBD1. V was pared by 6 bases and J by 8 bases, with 15 bases of the junction left unmatched. Germline-derived CDR1 and CDR2 are MNHNS and SASEGT. This CDR3 is 15 amino acids long. The CDR3 is CASSHINQGGRGYTF. For the CDR3, the DNA is TGTGCCAGCAGCCATATAAATCAAGGGGGCCGGGGCTACACCTTC.

Turning to this clone: Different DNA sequences within this sample yield the same CDR3. The CDR3 region is CSASQGYEQYF. CDR3 bases: TGCAGTGCTTCCCAGGGCTACGAGCAGTACTTC. This chain uses TRBV20-1 with TRBJ2-7; D is possibly TRBD1 (5 bases). V shed 5 bases and J shed 3 bases, with 8 bases lying between them. There are 11 residues in the CDR3. Germline values: CDR1 DFQATT, CDR2 SNEGSKA (reference sequence).

This chain uses TRBV5-1 with TRBJ1-1; D call uncertain. Between the trimmed V and J ends, which lost 0 bases and 6 bases, there was a span of 12 bases. The CDR3 runs to 14 residues. CDR1 is SGHRS and CDR2 is YFSETQ in the germline V gene. In nucleotides, the CDR3 is TGCGCCAGCAGCTTGGGACACGTGGTGGCTGAAGCTTTCTTT. Its protein is CASSLGHVVAEAFF.

The chain recombines TRBV11-2 with TRBJ2-1; 11 bases map to TRBD2. The V and J ends lost 5 bases and 8 bases, in that order; junction bases with no gene match: 8. Germline CDR1 reads SGHAT; CDR2 reads FQNNGV. This CDR3 has 15 residues. The CDR3 loop reads CASSAVVAGGHEQFF. CDR3 nucleotides: TGTGCCAGCAGCGCCGTAGTAGCGGGAGGGCATGAGCAGTTCTTC.

Comment on this clone: This specimen includes other DNA sequences encoding the same CDR3. The chain links TRBV7-3 to TRBJ1-1; D perhaps matches TRBD1 (6 bases). This CDR3 contains 14 residues. The V end lost 5 bases, the J end lost 0 bases, and 10 bases lay between the germline ends. Germline CDR1 and CDR2: SGHTA and FQGTGA. DNA for the CDR3: TGTGCCAGCAGCCCGCAGGGGATGAACACTGAAGCTTTCTTT. The encoded protein is CASSPQGMNTEAFF.

The chain couples TRBV4-2 to TRBJ2-7, with D hard to call. The CDR3 extends over 15 amino acids. Per germline, CDR1 LGHNA and CDR2 YNFKEQ. Deletions cut 2 bases from V and 5 bases from J, with 16 bases between. CDR3: CASSQHPRWNDEQYF. DNA for the CDR3: TGTGCCAGCAGCCAACATCCTCGCTGGAACGACGAGCAGTACTTC.

The rearrangement joins TRBV28 to TRBJ1-4, with 9 positions matching TRBD1. Per germline, CDR1 MDHEN and CDR2 SYDVKM. J gave up 3 bases and V 3 bases, and 8 bases lay outside the gene matches. The CDR3 is 17 amino acids. DNA for the CDR3: TGTGCCAGCAGTTTTCTGCTCGGACAGGGGCCTAATGAAAAACTGTTTTTT. Protein product: CASSFLLGQGPNEKLFF. Full variable domain (outside the CDR3, taken from reference TRBV28 and TRBJ1-4): DVKVTQSSRYLVKRTGEKVFLECVQDMDHENMFWYRQDPGLGLRLIYFSYDVKMKEKGDIPEGYSVSREKKERFSLILESASTNQTSMYLCASSFLLGQGPNEKLFFGSGTQLSVL.

For the CDR3, the DNA is TGTGCCAGTAGTTTCTCCGAACAGCCCCAGCATTTT. Its protein is CASSFSEQPQHF. The chain couples TRBV19 to TRBJ1-5; D is unclear. Per germline, CDR1 LNHDA and CDR2 SQIVND (reference sequence). There are 12 residues in the CDR3. V lost 5 bases and J 7 bases, leaving 9 bases between the germline ends.